The entry below describes one T cell receptor (beta chain). The sample is drawn from a study of identical twins. A single record per CDR3 protein comes from TCRdb applying MiXCR to the 5' RACE reads. The sample carries 460,000 or so distinct CDR3 sequences, 14% recorded once. These data were also reused for a study on yellow fever vaccine responses in identical twins.

The sequencing sample was made of CD4+ T cells sorted from blood. This sequence originates from a woman between 18 and 30 years old in good health.

CDR3 DNA sequence: TGCAGTGCTGCACAGGGCTACGAGCAGTACTTC. The encoded protein is CSAAQGYEQYF. This chain links TRBV20-1 with TRBJ2-7, with D tentatively TRBD1 (6 bases). Germline V gives CDR1 DFQATT, CDR2 SNEGSKA (reference sequence). Trimming left V 5 bases short and J 3 bases short, with 8 bases between. The CDR3 extends over 11 amino acids.